This TCR beta chain was identified during a study of blood T cell repertoires in COVID-19. The wider study: Researchers got acute and convalescent COVID-19 samples from the United States, Italy and Spain. T cells, B-cell-depleted T cells, or PBMCs provided the cDNA or gDNA that served as material.

Germline-derived CDR1 and CDR2 are KGHSH and LQKENI. The V and J ends lost 2 bases and 0 bases respectively, with 8 bases between them. The CDR3 consists of 14 residues. As originally analysed: Reference gene primer amplification gave nucleated cell count estimates. Using immunoSEQ multiplex PCR, the repertoire was profiled, and TCRdb retains in-frame clones only, with some absent. D and trimming come from the DNA, and the V and J calls and clone size come from that table. The profile shows 130,000 or so clones, approximately 80% of them singletons. The source is a human donor in a cohort sampled during active COVID-19. J is TRBJ2-7 and V is TRBV18, with D hard to call. The sequenced sample consisted of peripheral blood. DNA for the CDR3: TGTGCCAGCTCACCAGGGCGCCTCTCCTACGAGCAGTACTTC. Translating gives CASSPGRLSYEQYF.